Each of the 6 T cell receptor beta chains below was sequenced from the same sample in a study of human T cells and chemical hapten exposure. Time point reported: patch test 3, about 24 weeks after DPC sensitization. Noted treatment: therapeutic diphenylcyclopropenone sensitization with weekly scalp DPC. TCRdb redid the calling of the RACE reads with MiXCR, one entry per CDR3 protein. The table shows under 200,000 distinct CDR3 sequences, with 25% to 30% occurring only once. The sample consisted of whole blood, taken in connection with sensitization to the hapten diphenylcyclopropenone (DPC). These receptors were obtained from a woman younger than 35 with alopecia areata. Some clones in this sample may be carry-over from other donors' samples.

V and J are TRBV10-3 and TRBJ1-2, with D unresolved. This CDR3 has 14 amino acids. Trimming left V 6 bases short and J 0 bases short, with 11 bases between. Germline values: CDR1 ENHRY, CDR2 SYGVKD. The CDR3 sequence: CAIRRVPTNYGYTF. In DNA form, the CDR3 reads TGTGCCATCAGGAGGGTCCCAACTAACTATGGCTACACCTTC.

The chain employs TRBV12-3 or TRBV12-4 and TRBJ2-1, with D unresolved. This CDR3 has 15 amino acids. V shed 3 bases and J shed 0 bases, with 9 bases lying between them. CDR3 in DNA: TGTGCCAGCAGTTTCAGCGCGCACTCCTACAATGAGCAGTTCTTC. The encoded protein is CASSFSAHSYNEQFF.

This clonotype came up many times. CDR3 in amino acids: CASSDPDRNEAFF. DNA of the CDR3: TGTGCCAGCAGCGATCCGGACAGGAACGAAGCTTTCTTT. The rearrangement links TRBV2 to TRBJ1-1, with 7 positions matching TRBD1. The CDR3 totals 13 residues. The J segment lost 8 bases and the V segment lost 6 bases, leaving 9 bases of the junction unmatched. Germline values: CDR1 SNHLY, CDR2 FYNNEI.

A remark on this clonotype: At one boundary the junction diverges from the germline segment, which might be a read error. The gene calls are TRBV11-2 and TRBJ2-7; 8 positions agree with TRBD1. The CDR3 totals 13 residues. Germline V lookup: CDR1 SGHAT, CDR2 FQNNGV. CDR3 sequence: CASSPDRGQGVHF. CDR3 nucleotide sequence: TGTGCCAGCAGCCCAGACCGTGGACAGGGCGTTCACTTC.

This sequence joins TRBV7-2 and TRBJ1-5; D gene ambiguous. The CDR3 sequence is 14 residues long. Trimming removed 2 bases at V and 6 bases at J, with 11 bases between. CDR1 and CDR2 from the germline V gene are SGHTA and FQGNSA. CDR3 sequence (DNA): TGTGCCAGCAGCTTACCGGGCCGGAGTCAGCCCCAGCATTTT. This encodes CASSLPGRSQPQHF.

The sample holds a few counts of this clonotype. The gene calls are TRBV11-2 and TRBJ1-3; weak D call: TRBD1 (5 bases). V lost 5 bases, J lost 0 bases, and 11 bases lay in between. Per the germline V gene, CDR1 is SGHAT and CDR2 is FQNNGV. This CDR3 region has 15 residues. The DNA of the CDR3 is TGTGCCAGCAGCCTACTCGACAGCTCTGGAAACACCATATATTTT. It yields the protein CASSLLDSSGNTIYF. Combining the CDR3 with reference TRBV11-2 and TRBJ1-3 gives the whole variable domain EAGVAQSPRYKIIEKRQSVAFWCNPISGHATLYWYQQILGQGPKLLIQFQNNGVVDDSQLPKDRFSAERLKGVDSTLKIQPAKLEDSAVYLCASSLLDSSGNTIYFGEGSWLTVV.